This T cell receptor beta chain was identified during a study of beta chain features in type 1 diabetes. Study outcomes and limitations: The study found that naive, central memory and Treg TCRB repertoires appeared more similar in patients than in healthy donors.

Central memory, naive, regulatory and stem cell-like memory CD4+ cells were sorted by CD45RO/CCR7/CD25/CD127/CD95/CD27. As regards this clone: Its cognate antigen is unknown.

Of the isolated RNA, all was reverse transcribed, and so the sequenced material was expressed TCRB transcripts. TCRdb's copy holds only in-frame clones and misses some; the assay was immunoSEQ multiplex PCR. The sample yields approximately 120,000 clones, 40% seen once. The clonotype comes from a woman aged 18-29 years in good health. Sequencing used stem cell memory CD4+ T cells from blood.

The CDR3 DNA reads as TGTGCCAGCAGCGCCTTTGGGACAGGAGTCGCTATAGAGTACTTC. Its translation is CASSAFGTGVAIEYF. The chain is built from TRBV6-1 and TRBJ2-7; 8 bases map to TRBD1. The CDR3 length is 15 residues. V trimming: 6 bases; J trimming: 11 bases; junction bases outside the gene matches: 18. The V gene's germline CDR1 is MNHNS and CDR2 SASEGT.